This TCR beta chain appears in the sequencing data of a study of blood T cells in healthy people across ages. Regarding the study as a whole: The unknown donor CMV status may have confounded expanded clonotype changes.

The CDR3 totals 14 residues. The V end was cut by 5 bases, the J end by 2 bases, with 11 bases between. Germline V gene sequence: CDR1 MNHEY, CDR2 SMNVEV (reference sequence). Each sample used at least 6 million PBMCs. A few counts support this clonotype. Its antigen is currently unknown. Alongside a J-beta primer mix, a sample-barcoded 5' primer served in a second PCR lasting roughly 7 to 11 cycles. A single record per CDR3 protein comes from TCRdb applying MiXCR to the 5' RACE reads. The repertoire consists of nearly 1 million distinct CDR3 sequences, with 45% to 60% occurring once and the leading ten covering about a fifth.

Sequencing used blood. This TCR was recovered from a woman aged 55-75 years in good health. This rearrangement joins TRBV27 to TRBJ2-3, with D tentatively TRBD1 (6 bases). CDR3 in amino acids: CASSEDRYTDTQYF. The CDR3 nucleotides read TGTGCCAGCAGTGAAGACAGGTACACAGATACGCAGTATTTT.